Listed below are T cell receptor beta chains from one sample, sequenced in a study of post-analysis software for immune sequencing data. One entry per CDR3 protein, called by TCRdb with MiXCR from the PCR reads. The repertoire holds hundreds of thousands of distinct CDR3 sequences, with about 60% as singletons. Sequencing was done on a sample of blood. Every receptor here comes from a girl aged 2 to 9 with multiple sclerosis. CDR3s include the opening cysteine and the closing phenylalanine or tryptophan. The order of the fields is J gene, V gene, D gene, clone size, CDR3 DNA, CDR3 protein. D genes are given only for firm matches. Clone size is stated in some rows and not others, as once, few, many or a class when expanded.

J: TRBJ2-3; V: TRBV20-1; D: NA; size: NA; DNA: TGCAGTGCTAGAGATTTAACGGGAGGCACAGATACGCAGTATTTT; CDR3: CSARDLTGGTDTQYF
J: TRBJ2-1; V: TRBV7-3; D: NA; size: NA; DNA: TGTGCCAGCAGCTTTGACCAACAAGGTGAGCAGTTCTTC; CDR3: CASSFDQQGEQFF
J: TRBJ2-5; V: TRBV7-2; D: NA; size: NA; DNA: TGTGCCAGCAGCCCCTCCGGGACAAAAGAAGAGACCCAGTACTTC; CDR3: CASSPSGTKEETQYF
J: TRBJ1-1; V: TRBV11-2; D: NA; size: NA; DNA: TGTGCCAGCAGCTTGAGCTCGGTGCTGAACACTGAAGCTTTCTTT; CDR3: CASSLSSVLNTEAFF
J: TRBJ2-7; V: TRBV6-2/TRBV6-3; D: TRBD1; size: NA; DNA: TGTGCCAGCACCTATGAGGGGACAGGTAAAATACTTTACTACGAGCAGTACTTC; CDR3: CASTYEGTGKILYYEQYF
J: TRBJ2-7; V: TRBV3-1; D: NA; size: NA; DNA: TGTGCCAGCAGCCAAGAACGGTTGAGCTCCTACGAGCAGTACTTC; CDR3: CASSQERLSSYEQYF
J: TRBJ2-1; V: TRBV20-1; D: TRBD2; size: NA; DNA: TGCAGTGCTACTACAGGGACTAGCGGGGGCAATGAGCAGTTCTTC; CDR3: CSATTGTSGGNEQFF
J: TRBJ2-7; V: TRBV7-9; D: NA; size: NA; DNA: TGTGCCAGCAGGTCCGGAGTGGGTAACGAGCAGTACTTC; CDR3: CASRSGVGNEQYF
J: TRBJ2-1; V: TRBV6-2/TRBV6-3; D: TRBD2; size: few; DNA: TGTGCCAGCAGTTCGACGGGACTAAACAATGAGCAGTTCTTC; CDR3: CASSSTGLNNEQFF
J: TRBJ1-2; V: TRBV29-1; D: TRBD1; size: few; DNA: TGCAGCGTTGACTCCAGGGGGGCCCATGGCTACACCTTC; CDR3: CSVDSRGAHGYTF
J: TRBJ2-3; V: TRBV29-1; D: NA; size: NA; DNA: TGCAGCGTTGCGAGTCCGCAGTTGGTGGATACGCAGTATTTT; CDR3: CSVASPQLVDTQYF
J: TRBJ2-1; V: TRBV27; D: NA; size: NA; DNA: TGTGCCAGCAGTTTAAGAGGGTTTAGCTCCTACAATGAGCAGTTCTTC; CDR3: CASSLRGFSSYNEQFF
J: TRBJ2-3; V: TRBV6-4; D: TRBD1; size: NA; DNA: TGTGCCAGCAGTCCGGGACAGACCGCAGATACGCAGTATTTT; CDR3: CASSPGQTADTQYF
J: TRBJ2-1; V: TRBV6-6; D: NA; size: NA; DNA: TGTGCCAGCAGTTTGGGGGGAGTCTTTGATGAGCAGTTCTTC; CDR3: CASSLGGVFDEQFF
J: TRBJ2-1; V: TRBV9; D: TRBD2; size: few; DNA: TGTGCCAGCAGCGTAGCTGGGGGGGACTCATACAATGAGCAGTTCTTC; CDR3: CASSVAGGDSYNEQFF
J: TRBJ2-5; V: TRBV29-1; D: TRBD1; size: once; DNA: TGCAGCGTTTCCAATAATCTGGGACAGCTACAGGAGACCCAGTACTTC; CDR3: CSVSNNLGQLQETQYF
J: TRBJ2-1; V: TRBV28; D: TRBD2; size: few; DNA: TGTGCCAGCTGGGAGGGCAGCTACAATGAGCAGTTCTTC; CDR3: CASWEGSYNEQFF
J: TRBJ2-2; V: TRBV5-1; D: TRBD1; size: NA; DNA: TGCGCCAGCAGCTCCGGACAGGCGAACGGGGAGCTGTTTTTT; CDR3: CASSSGQANGELFF
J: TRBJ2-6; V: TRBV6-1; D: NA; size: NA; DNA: TGTGCCAGCACGGAGACAGGGCTACCGGAGGGTGGGGCCAACGTCCTGACTTTC; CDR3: CASTETGLPEGGANVLTF